This TCR beta chain came from a study of Ad26.COV2.S vaccination and SARS-CoV-2 variants. V lost 0 bases and J lost 10, with 13 bases in between. Germline CDR1 and CDR2: KGHSH and LQKENI. This CDR3 is built from 14 residues. Treatment defined: around 19 received Ad26.COV2.S at low or high dose, single or two shots; several received placebo; per-sample allocation not given. Vaccine and placebo recipients were sampled on day 63 after the first injection. In Boston, an adult donor aged 18-55 years took part. This vaccine is an Ad26 vector that expresses the Wuhan-strain SARS-CoV-2 spike. The table came from immunoSEQ multiplex PCR; TCRdb's copy has only in-frame clones and leaves some out. The sample contains a few hundred thousand clones, around nine tenths of which appear only once. This clone showed up just once.

The sequencing here drew on peripheral blood, taken in a trial of Ad26.COV2.S vaccine versus placebo. This clonotype was obtained from a person between 18 and 60 years old who received the Ad26.COV2.S COVID-19 vaccine or a placebo. The genes are TRBV18 and TRBJ2-1; D uncertain. In DNA form, the CDR3 reads TGTGCCAGCTCACCACCTCCGATTTCGATGGAGCAGTTCTTC. This codes for CASSPPPISMEQFF. Looking up the rest from reference TRBV18 and TRBJ2-1 gives the full variable domain: NAGVMQNPRHLVRRRGQEARLRCSPMKGHSHVYWYRQLPEEGLKFMVYLQKENIIDESGMPKERFSAEFPKEGPSILRIQQVVRGDSAAYFCASSPPPISMEQFFGPGTRLTVL.